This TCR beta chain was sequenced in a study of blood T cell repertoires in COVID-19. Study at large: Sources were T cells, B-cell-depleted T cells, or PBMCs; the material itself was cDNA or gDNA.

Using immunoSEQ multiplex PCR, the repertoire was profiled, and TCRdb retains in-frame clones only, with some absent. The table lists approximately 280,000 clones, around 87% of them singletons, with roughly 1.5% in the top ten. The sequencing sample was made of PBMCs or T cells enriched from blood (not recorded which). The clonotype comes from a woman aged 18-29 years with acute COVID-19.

The chain's CDR3 is CASSLVGTTYEQYF. CDR3 sequence (DNA): TGTGCCAGCAGTTTAGTTGGGACTACTTACGAGCAGTACTTC. The chain uses TRBV28 and TRBJ2-7, with 7 bases that match TRBD2. CDR1 MDHEN and CDR2 SYDVKM come from the germline V gene. CDR3 size: 14 residues. The junction had 5 bases not matched to a gene; V was cut back by 2 bases and J by 4 bases.